This TCR beta chain was identified during a study of cytomegalovirus exposure and HLA in healthy donors. Study details: Unique TCR beta sequences numbering some 110 million came from 190 million or so T cells in an earlier analysis.

Healthy people donating bone marrow made up the donors. This clone has a single count. Its antigen is unidentified. Study observations and caveats: A later analysis reportedly found that, within productive TCRs, an Asian-associated ancestry cluster had fewer N-insertions than the mean observed across the roughly 610 donors. Presence/absence analyses rested on an assumption that sequencing depth was roughly uniform across donors.

This CDR3 contains 15 residues. Germline lookup yields CDR1 KGHSH and CDR2 LQKENI. J was trimmed by 0 bases and V by 4 bases; bases with no gene match: 2. Use of 60 Vbeta and 13 Jbeta primers characterized the PCR. Measured with immunoSEQ multiplex PCR; TCRdb has only the in-frame clones, and not every one. The sample holds some 77,000 clones, 79% seen once. The sequenced sample consisted of PBMCs. This rearrangement joins TRBV18 to TRBJ1-4; 7 bases agree with TRBD1. The sequence came from a woman aged 40 to 50 in good health and CMV-seropositive. The CDR3 DNA is TGTGCCAGCTCACTTGGACAGGCAACTAATGAAAAACTGTTTTTT. Translating it yields CASSLGQATNEKLFF.